This entry describes one T cell receptor (beta chain). Its antigen is still unknown. The junction differs from germline at one of its ends, possibly a read error. PCR involved 60 Vbeta and 13 Jbeta primers. The protocol was immunoSEQ multiplex PCR, while the TCRdb copy is restricted to in-frame clones and leaves out a portion. The top ten clones hold approximately 1.5% of a sample with more than 100,000 clones, approximately 70% of them seen once. This record comes from a study of cytomegalovirus exposure and HLA in healthy donors. In the study overall: A data release that came early held roughly 90 million unique TCRs from HLA-typed donors. Study results and limitations: The classifier was said to identify cytomegalovirus status with high specificity and sensitivity. The number of N-insertions in an Asian-associated ancestry cluster was reportedly below the roughly 620-donor mean in a later analysis. Earlier analysis looked at TCR beta V segments, and most were productive about 90% or about 30% of the time.

The CDR3 length is 17 residues. Germline V CDR1 and CDR2: LGHNT, FRNRAP. The sequenced sample consisted of PBMCs. This clonotype originated in a man younger than 35 in good health and CMV-seronegative. The chain is built from TRBV12-5 and TRBJ2-2; D may be TRBD1 (5 bases). Here the CDR3 DNA reads TGTGCTAGTCGTTTGGTACTCGGGCAGGGGAACACCGGGGAGCTGTTTTTT. It yields the protein CASRLVLGQGNTGELFF.